This paragraph reports one T cell receptor (beta chain). The antigen remains undetermined. The data are from a study of vaccination and CD4 T cells after COVID-19. Overall study context: Overlapping SARS-CoV-2, HCoV-NL63, HCoV-OC43 and HCoV-229E spike peptides were used to stimulate cells.

CDR1 and CDR2 (germline): SNHLY, FYNNEI. There are 13 residues in the CDR3. Trimming pared 7 bases from V and 0 bases from J, leaving 10 bases between. The Oncomine TCR Beta short-read assay was applied to DNA of cultured CD4+ T cells. TCRdb called the PCR reads again in MiXCR, with one record for every CDR3 protein. The sample yields roughly 8,000 distinct CDR3 sequences, over 40% seen once. The treatment denotes: roughly 11-day PBMC culture with coronavirus spike peptide pools or control peptides (ViraFEST assay). Those CD4+ T cells from the unexposed donor predate the COVID-19 pandemic (2011-2018). The researchers probed unexposed-donor CD4+ T cells with SARS-CoV-2 S/N and four cold-coronavirus spikes, cells permitting.

This clonotype was sampled from a human donor in good health. This rearrangement joins TRBV2 to TRBJ2-7; weak D call: TRBD2 (5 bases). The sequencing input was CD4+ T cells from blood, cultured in vitro. The CDR3 nucleotides read TGTGCCAGCAAAAGAGAGGGCTCCTACGAGCAGTACTTC. Its protein product is CASKREGSYEQYF.